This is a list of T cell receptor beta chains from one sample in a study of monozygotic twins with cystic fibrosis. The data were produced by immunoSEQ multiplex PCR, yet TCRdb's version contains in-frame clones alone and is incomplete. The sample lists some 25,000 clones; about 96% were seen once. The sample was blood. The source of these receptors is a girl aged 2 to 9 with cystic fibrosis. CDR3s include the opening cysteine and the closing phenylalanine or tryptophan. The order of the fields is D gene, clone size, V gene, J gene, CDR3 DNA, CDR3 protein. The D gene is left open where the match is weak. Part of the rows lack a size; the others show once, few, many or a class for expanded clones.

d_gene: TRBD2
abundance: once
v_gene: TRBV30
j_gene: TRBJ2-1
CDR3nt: TGTGCCTGGGAGAGGACTAGCGGGGTCTACAATGAGCAGTTCTTC
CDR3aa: CAWERTSGVYNEQFF

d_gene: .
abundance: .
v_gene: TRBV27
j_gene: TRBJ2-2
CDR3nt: TGTGCCAGCAGTTTATCCAACTATAACACCGGGGAGCTGTTTTTT
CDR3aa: CASSLSNYNTGELFF

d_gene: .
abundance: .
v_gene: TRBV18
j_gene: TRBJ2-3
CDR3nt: TGTGCCAGCTCACCATTAGACAGAGGAGACACAGATACGCAGTATTTT
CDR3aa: CASSPLDRGDTDTQYF

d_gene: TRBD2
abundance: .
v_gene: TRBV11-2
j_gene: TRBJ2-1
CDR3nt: TGTGCCAGCAGCTTTCAGCGGGAGGGTTACAATGAGCAGTTCTTC
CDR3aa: CASSFQREGYNEQFF

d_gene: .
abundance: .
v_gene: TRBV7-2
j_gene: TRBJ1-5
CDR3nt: TGTGCCAGCAGCTCTGGGGGAATCAATCAGCCCCAGCATTTT
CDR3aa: CASSSGGINQPQHF

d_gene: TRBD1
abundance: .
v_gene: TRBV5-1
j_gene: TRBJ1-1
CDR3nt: TGCGCCAGCAGCTTGGACAGGGGGAACACTGAAGCTTTCTTT
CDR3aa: CASSLDRGNTEAFF

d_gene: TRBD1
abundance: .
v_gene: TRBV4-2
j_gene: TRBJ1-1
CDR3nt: TGTGCCAGCAGCGTCCCAATGGACAGGCCTAACACTGAAGCTTTCTTT
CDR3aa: CASSVPMDRPNTEAFF

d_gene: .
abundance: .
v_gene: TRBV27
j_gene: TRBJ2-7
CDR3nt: TGTGCCAGCAGCCGATCCCGTCCCCGGGATTCCTACGAGCAGTACTTC
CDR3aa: CASSRSRPRDSYEQYF

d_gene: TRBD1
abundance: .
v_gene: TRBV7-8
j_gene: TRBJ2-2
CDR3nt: TGTGCCAGCAGCTTAATTGGCACAGGGGCCGGGGAGCTGTTTTTT
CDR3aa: CASSLIGTGAGELFF

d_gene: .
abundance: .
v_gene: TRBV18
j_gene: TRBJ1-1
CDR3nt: TGTGCCAGCTCACCACCGGGACGGGCAAACACTGAAGCTTTCTTT
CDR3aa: CASSPPGRANTEAFF

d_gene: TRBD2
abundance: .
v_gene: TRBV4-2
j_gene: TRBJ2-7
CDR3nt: TGTGCCAGCAGCCAAGAGGGCGCGGGAGCGGCGTCCTACGAGCAGTACTTC
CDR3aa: CASSQEGAGAASYEQYF

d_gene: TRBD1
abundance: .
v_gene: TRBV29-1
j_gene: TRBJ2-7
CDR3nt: TGCAGCGTTGAAGACAGGGGGAGCTCCTACGAGCAGTACTTC
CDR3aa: CSVEDRGSSYEQYF

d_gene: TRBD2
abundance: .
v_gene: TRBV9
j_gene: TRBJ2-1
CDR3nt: TGTGCCAGCAGCGTAACTAGCGGGGCTTTGAATGAGCAGTTCTTC
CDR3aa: CASSVTSGALNEQFF

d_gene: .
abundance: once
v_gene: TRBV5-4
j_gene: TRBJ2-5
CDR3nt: TGTGCCAGCAGCTTGGGGCTCGCGAACAGACAAGAGACCCAGTACTTC
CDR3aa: CASSLGLANRQETQYF

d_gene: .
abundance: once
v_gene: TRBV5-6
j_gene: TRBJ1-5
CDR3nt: TGTGCCAGCAGCTTGGGACGGAATCAGCCCCAGCATTTT
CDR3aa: CASSLGRNQPQHF

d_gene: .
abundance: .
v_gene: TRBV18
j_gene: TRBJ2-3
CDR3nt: TGTGCCAGCTCACCACCGGCCCGCACAGATACGCAGTATTTT
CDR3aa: CASSPPARTDTQYF

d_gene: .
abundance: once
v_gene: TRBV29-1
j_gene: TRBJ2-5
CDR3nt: TGCAGCGTTGAAGATGGGAGGGAGACCCAGTACTTC
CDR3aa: CSVEDGRETQYF

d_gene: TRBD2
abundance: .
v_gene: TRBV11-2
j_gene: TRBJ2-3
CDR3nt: TGTGCCAGCAGCGCTACCGAAGCGGGAGGGCCGGTTGGGCAGTATTTT
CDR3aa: CASSATEAGGPVGQYF

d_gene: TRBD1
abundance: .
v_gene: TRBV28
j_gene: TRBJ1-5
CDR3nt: TGTGCCAGCAGTTCCCATATTGGACAGGGGAATCAGCCCCAGCATTTT
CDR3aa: CASSSHIGQGNQPQHF

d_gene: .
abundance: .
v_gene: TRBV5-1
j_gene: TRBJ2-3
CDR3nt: TGCGCCAGCAGCTTGGATCTGGGTGCAGATACGCAGTATTTT
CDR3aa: CASSLDLGADTQYF

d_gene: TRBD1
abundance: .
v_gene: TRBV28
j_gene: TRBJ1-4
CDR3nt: TGTGCCAGCAGCCTACTCTGGGACAGGGGGGGGATTACAGATGAAAAACTGTTTTTT
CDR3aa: CASSLLWDRGGITDEKLFF

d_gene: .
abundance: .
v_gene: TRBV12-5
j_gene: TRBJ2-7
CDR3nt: TGTGCTAGTGGCCCGGCCGAGTGGGGGTACGAGCAGTACTTC
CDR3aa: CASGPAEWGYEQYF

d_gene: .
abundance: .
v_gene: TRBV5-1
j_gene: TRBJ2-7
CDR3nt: TGCGCCAGCAGCTTGGGAGGAAACTCCTACGAGCAGTACTTC
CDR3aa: CASSLGGNSYEQYF

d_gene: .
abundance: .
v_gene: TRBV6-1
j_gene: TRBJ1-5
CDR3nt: TGTGCCAGCCTACAGGGTAACAATCAGCCCCAGCATTTT
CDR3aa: CASLQGNNQPQHF

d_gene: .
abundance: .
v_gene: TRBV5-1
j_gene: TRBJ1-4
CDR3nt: TGCGCCAGCAGCGAGGACCCAGCTAATGAAAAACTGTTTTTT
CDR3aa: CASSEDPANEKLFF

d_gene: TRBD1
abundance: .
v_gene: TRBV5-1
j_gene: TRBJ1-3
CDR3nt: TGCGCCAGCAGCAGCCTTGGACAGGGGGCCTCTGGAAACACCATATATTTT
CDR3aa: CASSSLGQGASGNTIYF

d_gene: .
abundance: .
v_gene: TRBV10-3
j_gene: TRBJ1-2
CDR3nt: TGTGCCATCACAGCCGGCTATGGCTACACCTTC
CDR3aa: CAITAGYGYTF

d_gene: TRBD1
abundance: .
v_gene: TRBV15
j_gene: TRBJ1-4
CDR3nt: TGTGCCACCACCATTCACAGGGGCAGGACTAATGAAAAACTGTTTTTT
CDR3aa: CATTIHRGRTNEKLFF

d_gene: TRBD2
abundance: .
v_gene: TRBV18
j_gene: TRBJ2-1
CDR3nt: TGTGCCAGCTCCCCGGGGCTAGCGGGAGGGCGCGAGCAGTTCTTC
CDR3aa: CASSPGLAGGREQFF

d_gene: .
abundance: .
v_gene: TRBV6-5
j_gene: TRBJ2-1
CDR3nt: TGTGCCAGCAGTTCCAGTCAAAATGAGCAGTTCTTC
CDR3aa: CASSSSQNEQFF

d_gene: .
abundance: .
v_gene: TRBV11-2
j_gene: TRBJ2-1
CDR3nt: TGTGCCAGCAGTCATACTAGCAATGAGCAGTTCTTC
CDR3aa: CASSHTSNEQFF

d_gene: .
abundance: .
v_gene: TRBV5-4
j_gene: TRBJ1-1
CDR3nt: TGTGCCAGCAGCTTGCAGGGGAGGACTGAAGCTTTCTTT
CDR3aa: CASSLQGRTEAFF

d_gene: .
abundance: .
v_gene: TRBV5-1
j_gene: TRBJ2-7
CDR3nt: TGCGCCAGCAGCTTGGAGCGGACAGGCGGCGGGGCGCAGTACTTC
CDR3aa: CASSLERTGGGAQYF

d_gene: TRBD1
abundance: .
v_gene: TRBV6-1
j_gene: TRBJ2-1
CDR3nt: TGTGCCAGCAGTGCCCACAGGGGTCTTAGTATCAATGAGCAGTTCTTC
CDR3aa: CASSAHRGLSINEQFF

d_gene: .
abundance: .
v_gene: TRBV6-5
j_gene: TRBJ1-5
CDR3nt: TGTGCCAGCAGGGGGGATGGAAGCAATCAGCCCCAGCATTTT
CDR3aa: CASRGDGSNQPQHF

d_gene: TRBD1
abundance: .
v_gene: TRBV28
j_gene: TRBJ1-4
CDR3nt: TGTGCCAGCAGCTCCGACAGGGGAGGTGAAAAACTGTTTTTT
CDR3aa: CASSSDRGGEKLFF

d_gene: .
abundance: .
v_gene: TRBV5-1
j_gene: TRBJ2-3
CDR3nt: TGCGCCAGCAGCTTGGTGTCAAGCACAGATACGCAGTATTTT
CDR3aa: CASSLVSSTDTQYF

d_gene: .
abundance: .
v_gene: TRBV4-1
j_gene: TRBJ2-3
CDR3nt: TGCGCCAGCAGCCCGGGACACCCGTATACGCAGTATTTT
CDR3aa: CASSPGHPYTQYF

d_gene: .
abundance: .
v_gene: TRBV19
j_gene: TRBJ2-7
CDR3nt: TGTGCCAGTAGTACAACCATCGGACCTGTTGCCTACGAGCAGTACTTC
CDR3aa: CASSTTIGPVAYEQYF

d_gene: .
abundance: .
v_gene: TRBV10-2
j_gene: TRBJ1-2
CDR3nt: TGCGCCAGCAGTGAGCGTAACAGGAGGAGCTATGGCTACACCTTC
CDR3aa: CASSERNRRSYGYTF

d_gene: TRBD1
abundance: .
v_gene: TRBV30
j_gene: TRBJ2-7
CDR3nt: TGTGCCTGGAGGGACAGGGCCTACGAGCAGTACTTC
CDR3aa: CAWRDRAYEQYF

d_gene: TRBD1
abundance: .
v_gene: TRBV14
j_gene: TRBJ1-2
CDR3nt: TGTGCCAGCAGCCAAACAAGGACAGGAGGCTACACCTTC
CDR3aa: CASSQTRTGGYTF

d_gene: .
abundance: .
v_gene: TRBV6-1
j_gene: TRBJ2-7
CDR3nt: TGTGCCAGCAGTGAAGGTCTGCCCTACGAGCAGTACTTC
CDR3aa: CASSEGLPYEQYF

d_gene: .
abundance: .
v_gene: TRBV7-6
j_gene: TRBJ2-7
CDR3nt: TGTGCCAGCAGCTTAAATCCCTCCGAGCAGTACTTC
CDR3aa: CASSLNPSEQYF

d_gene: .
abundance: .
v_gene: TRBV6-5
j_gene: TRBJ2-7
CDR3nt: TGTGCCAGCAGTTTCAGCGGCTCCTACGAGCAGTACTTC
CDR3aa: CASSFSGSYEQYF

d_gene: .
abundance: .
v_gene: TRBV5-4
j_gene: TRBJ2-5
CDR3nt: TGTGCCAGCAGCCATAAGGTGGGAGGAGAGACCCAGTACTTC
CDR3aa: CASSHKVGGETQYF

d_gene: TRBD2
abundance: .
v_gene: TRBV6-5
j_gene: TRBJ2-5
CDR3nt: TGTGCCAGCAGGCCCTACTCTGCGGGAGTCAAGACCCAGTACTTC
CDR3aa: CASRPYSAGVKTQYF

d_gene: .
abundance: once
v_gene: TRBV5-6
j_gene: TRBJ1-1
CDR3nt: TGTGCCAGCAGCTTGGTATGGGGGAACACTGAAGCTTTCTTT
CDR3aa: CASSLVWGNTEAFF

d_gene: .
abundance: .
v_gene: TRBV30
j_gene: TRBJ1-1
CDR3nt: TGTGCCTGGAGTGTACTTGGCAGGACGGGGACTGAAGCTTTCTTT
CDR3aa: CAWSVLGRTGTEAFF

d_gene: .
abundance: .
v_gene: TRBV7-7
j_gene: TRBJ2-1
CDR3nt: TGTGCGGACCCCTTTGCCAATGAGCAGTTCTTC
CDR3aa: CADPFANEQFF

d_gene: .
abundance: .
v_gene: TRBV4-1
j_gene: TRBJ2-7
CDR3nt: TGCGCCAGCAGCCAAGCCCACCTTAGGAGCTACGAGCAGTACTTC
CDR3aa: CASSQAHLRSYEQYF

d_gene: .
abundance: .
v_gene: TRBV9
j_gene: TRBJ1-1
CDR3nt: TGTGCCAGCAGCGCTAGAACCGGGACGGTGAACACTGAAGCTTTCTTT
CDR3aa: CASSARTGTVNTEAFF

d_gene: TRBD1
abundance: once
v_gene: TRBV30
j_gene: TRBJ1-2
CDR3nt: TGTGCCTGGAGTATAAACAGGGGTGAAGGTGGCTACACCTTC
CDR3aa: CAWSINRGEGGYTF

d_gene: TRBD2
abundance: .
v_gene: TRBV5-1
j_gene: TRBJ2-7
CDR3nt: TGCGCCGCAACGCTAGGGACTAGCGCCTCCTACGAGCAGTACTTC
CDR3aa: CAATLGTSASYEQYF

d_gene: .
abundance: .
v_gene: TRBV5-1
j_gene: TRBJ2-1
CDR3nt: TGCGCCAGCAGCTTGGCGGCAGTCTCCTACAATGAGCAGTTCTTC
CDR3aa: CASSLAAVSYNEQFF